This TCR beta chain was recovered during a study of cytomegalovirus exposure and HLA in healthy donors. The germline gives CDR1 SEHNR, CDR2 FQNEAQ (reference sequence). CDR3 length: 17 amino acids. Between the trimmed V and J ends, which lost 5 bases and 0 bases, there was a span of 17 bases. The table came from immunoSEQ multiplex PCR; TCRdb's copy has only in-frame clones and leaves some out. The sample lists roughly 76,000 clones, around 94% seen once, with around 1.5% in the top ten. Sequencing was carried out using PBMCs. This receptor was obtained from a man younger than 35 in good health and CMV-seropositive. The gene calls are TRBV7-9 and TRBJ2-4; the D gene is possibly TRBD2 (5 bases). The CDR3 sequence: CASSPGLFAVAKNIQYF. For the CDR3, the DNA is TGTGCCAGCAGCCCTGGACTGTTTGCGGTAGCCAAAAACATTCAGTACTTC.